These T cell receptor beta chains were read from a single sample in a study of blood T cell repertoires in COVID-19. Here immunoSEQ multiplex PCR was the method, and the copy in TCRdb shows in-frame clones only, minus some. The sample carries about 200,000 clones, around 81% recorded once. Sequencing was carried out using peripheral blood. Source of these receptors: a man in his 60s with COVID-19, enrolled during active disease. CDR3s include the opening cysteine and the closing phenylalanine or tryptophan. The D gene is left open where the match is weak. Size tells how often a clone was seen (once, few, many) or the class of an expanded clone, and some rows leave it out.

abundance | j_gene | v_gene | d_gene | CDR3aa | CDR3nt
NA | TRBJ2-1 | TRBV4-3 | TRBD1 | CASSQGTGISYNEQFF | TGCGCCAGCAGCCAAGGGACAGGGATCTCCTACAATGAGCAGTTCTTC
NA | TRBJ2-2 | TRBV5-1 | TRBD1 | CASSRDRGTGELFF | TGCGCCAGCAGCCGGGACAGGGGCACCGGGGAGCTGTTTTTT
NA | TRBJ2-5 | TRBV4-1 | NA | CASSQELGTPQETQYF | TGCGCCAGCAGCCAAGAGCTCGGGACACCTCAAGAGACCCAGTACTTC
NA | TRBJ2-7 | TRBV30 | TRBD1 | CAWSAGQGGAYEQYF | TGTGCCTGGAGTGCGGGACAGGGGGGTGCCTACGAGCAGTACTTC
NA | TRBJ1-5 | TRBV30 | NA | CACQWGGNNQPQHF | TGTGCCTGTCAATGGGGGGGGAACAATCAGCCCCAGCATTTT
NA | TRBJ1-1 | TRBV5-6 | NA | CASSLGPGLNTEAFF | TGTGCCAGCAGCTTAGGGCCAGGGCTGAACACTGAAGCTTTCTTT
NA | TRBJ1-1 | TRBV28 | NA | CASREAGVSTEAFF | TGTGCCAGCAGGGAGGCAGGGGTGAGCACTGAAGCTTTCTTT
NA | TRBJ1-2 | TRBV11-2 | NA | CASSASYYGYTF | TGTGCCAGCAGCGCCAGTTACTATGGCTACACCTTC
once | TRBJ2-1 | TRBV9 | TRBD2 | CASSLGTSGSDEQFF | TGTGCCAGCAGCCTCGGGACTAGCGGGAGTGATGAGCAGTTCTTC
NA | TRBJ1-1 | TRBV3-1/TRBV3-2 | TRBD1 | CASSPDRGMAFF | TGTGCCAGCAGCCCGGACAGGGGGATGGCTTTCTTT
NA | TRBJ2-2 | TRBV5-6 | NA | CASSLRSAGRTGELFF | TGTGCCAGCAGCTTGAGGTCCGCGGGACGGACCGGGGAGCTGTTTTTT
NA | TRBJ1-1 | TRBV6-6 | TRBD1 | CASNMGQGVPEAFF | TGTGCCAGCAATATGGGACAGGGGGTTCCTGAAGCTTTCTTT
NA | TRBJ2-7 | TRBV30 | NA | CAGGPSSYEQYF | TGTGCTGGAGGGCCCTCCTCCTACGAGCAGTACTTC
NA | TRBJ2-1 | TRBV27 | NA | CASSARQGRYNEQFF | TGTGCCAGCAGTGCGCGGCAGGGGAGATACAATGAGCAGTTCTTC
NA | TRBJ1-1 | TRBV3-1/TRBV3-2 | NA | CASSQSGTRTEAFF | TGTGCCAGCAGCCAATCCGGTACGAGGACTGAAGCTTTCTTT
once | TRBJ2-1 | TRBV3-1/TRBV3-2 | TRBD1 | CASSLPGQGARTEQFF | TGTGCCAGCAGCCTACCGGGACAGGGGGCCAGAACTGAGCAGTTCTTC
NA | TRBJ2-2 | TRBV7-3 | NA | CASSQSGALGELFF | TGTGCCAGCAGCCAAAGCGGAGCCCTCGGGGAGCTGTTTTTT
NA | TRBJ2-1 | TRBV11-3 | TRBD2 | CASSLEGGRGSYNEQFF | TGTGCCAGCAGCTTAGAAGGCGGGAGGGGGTCCTACAATGAGCAGTTCTTC
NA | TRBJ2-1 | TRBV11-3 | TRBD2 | CASSLGLAIYNEQFF | TGTGCCAGCAGTCTTGGACTAGCGATCTACAATGAGCAGTTCTTC
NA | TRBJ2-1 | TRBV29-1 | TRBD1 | CSVDPGTANNEQFF | TGCAGCGTTGATCCCGGGACAGCCAACAATGAGCAGTTCTTC
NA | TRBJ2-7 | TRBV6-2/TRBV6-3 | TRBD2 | CASSYAGGYEQYF | TGTGCCAGCAGTTACGCGGGGGGTTACGAGCAGTACTTC
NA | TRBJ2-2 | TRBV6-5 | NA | CASRQGNTGELFF | TGTGCCAGCAGGCAGGGGAACACCGGGGAGCTGTTTTTT
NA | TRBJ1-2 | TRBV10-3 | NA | CAISESGGAGYTF | TGTGCCATCAGTGAGTCAGGGGGTGCTGGCTACACCTTC
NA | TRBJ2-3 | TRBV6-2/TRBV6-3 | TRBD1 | CASSYGGQDTDTQYF | TGTGCCAGCAGTTACGGAGGACAGGACACAGATACGCAGTATTTT
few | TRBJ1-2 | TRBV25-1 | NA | CASSEGPSYYGYTF | TGTGCCAGCAGTGAGGGGCCCAGTTACTATGGCTACACCTTC
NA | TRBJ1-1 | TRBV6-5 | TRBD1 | CASSLDRENTEAFF | TGTGCCAGCAGCCTGGACAGGGAGAACACTGAAGCTTTCTTT
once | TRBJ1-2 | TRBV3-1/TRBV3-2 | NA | CASSQDRVYGYTF | TGTGCCAGCAGCCAAGACAGGGTGTATGGCTACACCTTC
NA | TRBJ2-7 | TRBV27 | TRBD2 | CASTSRGGLAGFYEQYF | TGTGCCAGCACCTCAAGGGGGGGACTAGCGGGTTTCTACGAGCAGTACTTC
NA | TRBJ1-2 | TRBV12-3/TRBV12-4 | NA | CASSLQGSRGYTF | TGTGCCAGCAGTTTACAGGGCTCGCGTGGCTACACCTTC
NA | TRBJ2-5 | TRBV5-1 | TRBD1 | CASSFPTGGEETQYF | TGCGCCAGCAGCTTCCCGACAGGGGGCGAGGAGACCCAGTACTTC
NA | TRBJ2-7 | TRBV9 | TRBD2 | CASSPQWGTSGYEQYF | TGTGCCAGCAGCCCCCAATGGGGGACTAGCGGATACGAGCAGTACTTC
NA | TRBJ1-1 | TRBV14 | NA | CASSQDRGTEAFF | TGTGCCAGCAGCCAAGACAGGGGTACTGAAGCTTTCTTT
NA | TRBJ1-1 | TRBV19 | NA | CASSTRDNFLGTEAFF | TGTGCCAGTAGTACCCGGGACAATTTTTTGGGGACTGAAGCTTTCTTT
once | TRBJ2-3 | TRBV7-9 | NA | CASSLGGLGTDTQYF | TGTGCCAGCAGCTTAGGGGGACTGGGCACAGATACGCAGTATTTT
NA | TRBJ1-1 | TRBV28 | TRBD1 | CASSLGDRPFTEAFF | TGTGCCAGCAGTTTAGGGGACAGGCCCTTCACTGAAGCTTTCTTT
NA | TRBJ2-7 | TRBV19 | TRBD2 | CASSIDQQREKNEQYF | TGTGCCAGTAGTATAGATCAGCAGCGGGAGAAGAACGAGCAGTACTTC
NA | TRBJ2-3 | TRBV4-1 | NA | CASSLSSGAADTQYF | TGCGCCAGCAGCCTTTCGTCAGGGGCGGCAGATACGCAGTATTTT
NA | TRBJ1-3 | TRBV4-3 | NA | CASSQHLTGTGNTIYF | TGCGCCAGCAGCCAACACTTAACAGGGACTGGAAACACCATATATTTT
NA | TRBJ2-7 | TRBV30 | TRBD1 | CAWSAGGTGSYEQYF | TGTGCCTGGAGTGCGGGCGGGACAGGGTCCTACGAGCAGTACTTC
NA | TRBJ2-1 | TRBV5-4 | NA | CASSLEGVNEQFF | TGTGCCAGCAGCTTGGAAGGGGTCAATGAGCAGTTCTTC
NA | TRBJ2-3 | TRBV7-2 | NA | CASSLGHPPDTQYF | TGTGCCAGCAGCTTGGGACACCCACCGGATACGCAGTATTTT
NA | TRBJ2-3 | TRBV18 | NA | CASSPPGADTQYF | TGTGCCAGCTCACCACCGGGCGCAGATACGCAGTATTTT
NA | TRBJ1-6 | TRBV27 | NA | CASTSRGFNSPLHF | TGTGCCAGCACCTCTCGAGGGTTCAATTCACCCCTCCACTTT
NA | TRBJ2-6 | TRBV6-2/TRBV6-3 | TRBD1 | CASSDRAGANVLTF | TGTGCCAGCAGTGACAGGGCTGGGGCCAACGTCCTGACTTTC
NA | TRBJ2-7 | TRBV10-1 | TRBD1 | CASSPTGGGYEQYF | TGCGCCAGCAGCCCCACAGGGGGAGGCTACGAGCAGTACTTC